Included here is one T cell receptor (beta chain) sequence, with context. The data were produced by immunoSEQ multiplex PCR, yet TCRdb's version contains in-frame clones alone and is incomplete. The sample records about 140,000 clones, 75% to 95% being singletons. Trimming at V came to 6 bases and at J to 3 bases, leaving 10 bases not matched to a gene. Germline V gives CDR1 MRHNA, CDR2 SNTAGT. This CDR3 spans 17 amino acids. These data originate in a study of T cell responses to AZD1222 COVID-19 vaccine. The chain links TRBV6-4 to TRBJ2-7; 14 bases match TRBD2. This TCR was recovered from an adult who received the MenACWY meningococcal vaccine as a control. The sequences come from peripheral blood, collected 28 days after the second dose of the MenACWY control vaccine. This CDR3 is CASRVPGLAGVGYEQYF. The CDR3 DNA reads TGTGCCAGCAGGGTACCGGGACTAGCGGGAGTCGGCTACGAGCAGTACTTC.